This TCR beta chain came from a study of blood T cells in healthy people across ages (dated by TCRdb to about 2015). Looking at the study overall: Template switching captured roughly one uniquely barcoded TCR beta cDNA molecule per two T cells in model experiments. Donors of different ages were randomly distributed across sequencing lanes to avoid experimental bias. The donors were split into four age groups: young (average about 16 years), middle-aged (about 40), aged (over 55) and long-lived (roughly 86). The study measured age-related changes in TCR beta repertoire diversity using deep sequencing normalized with unique cDNA molecular identifiers. For two donors (one aged 18 to 29 and one aged 80 or older), the study analyzed two additional independent replicas of 1 million unique cDNA reads from the same blood draw. The investigation overall reported the following: A strong correlation was found between observed TCR beta diversity and the percentage of naive T cells measured by flow cytometry. Total diversity estimates from one million sequenced T cells were considered lower bounds and underestimates. Conclusive comparison of naive and antigen-experienced compartments was prevented by the profiling of bulk unsorted PBMCs. Observed TCR beta diversity per million T cells fell roughly linearly with age, and a significant reduction was already apparent by age approximately 41. Because donor CMV infection status was unknown, age-related changes in expanded clonotypes were potentially confounded. Compared with the aged group, the long-lived group had more naive CD4+ T cells, fewer expanded clones and increased TCR diversity, a pattern suggesting age selection.

CDR1 MNHEY and CDR2 SMNVEV are derived from the germline V gene (reference sequence). The CDR3 has 16 amino acids, counting the end cysteine and phenylalanine. The kept DNA is CDR3 alone, 48 bases in frame from the first base. From V the trimming removes 5 bases and from J it removes 0 bases, while the gene matches leave 7 bases of the junction unaccounted for. Comment on this clonotype: Its antigen remains unidentified. Per-nucleotide qualities are absent, and no much larger clonotype sits a single base away.

The library was built by means of 5' RACE. The instrument was an Illumina HiSeq 2500. A second roughly 6 to 12 cycle PCR used a sample-barcoded 5' primer and a J-beta primer mix. A template-switch 5' adaptor carrying 12 random nucleotides introduced a unique molecular identifier onto each TCR beta cDNA molecule. Each sample yielded at least 3 million CDR3-containing paired-end reads. First-strand cDNA was synthesized from all RNA with the Mint cDNA synthesis kit, primed by a TRBC-specific oligonucleotide. Following uracil-DNA glycosylase treatment, all cDNA underwent a first 18-cycle PCR with the universal primers M1SS and BC2_uni_R. The paper's processing steps were these. Each sample was normalized by randomly selecting 1 million high-quality reads, each carrying a distinct molecular identifier. Reads with shared molecular identifiers were discarded instead of being binned into consensus sequences. MiTCR, run with a Q25 quality threshold and the strictest error-elimination algorithm, handled CDR3 identification, clonotype clustering and error correction. A nonparametric unseen species model with Euler transformation was used to estimate a lower bound on total TCR beta diversity. TCRdb redid the processing of the public reads, applying fastp at Q25 and MiXCR, and retained in-frame beta chains. Each entry is one CDR3 protein sequence, shown with its most common DNA and genes. In this record, the V and J calls reflect TCRdb's handling and not the investigators' own analysis. The sample table records under 950,000 distinct CDR3 sequences; 22% of these occur just once. The ten largest make up around a fifth of the sample.

The 39 donors, aged about 6 to 95 years, were systemically healthy Caucasian individuals from Russia. Roughly 9 milliliters of peripheral blood were drawn from each donor into EDTA-treated Vacutainer tubes. Ficoll-Paque density-gradient centrifugation was used to isolate PBMCs, with at least 7 million obtained per sample. Total RNA was extracted from PBMCs with Trizol reagent, with at least 6 micrograms obtained per sample. The percentages of naive CD45RAhigh/CD27high T cells were determined by flow cytometry on a PBMC aliquot from every donor. This TCR was recovered from an older man in good health. Material: blood. The rearranged segments are TRBV27 and TRBJ2-3, with 8 bases in between that match TRBD1. The CDR3 in this case is CASSRRQGRSTDTQYF. The sequence in DNA is TGTGCCAGCAGTAGACGACAGGGGAGGAGCACAGATACGCAGTATTTT.